Presented here are 29 T cell receptor beta chains from one specimen sequenced in a study of blood T cell repertoires in COVID-19. Libraries were prepared by immunoSEQ multiplex PCR; TCRdb keeps only in-frame clonotypes and omits some of them. In the table there are a few hundred thousand clones, 80% to 90% of which are singletons. The sequencing input was peripheral blood. Source of these receptors: a man aged 50-59 years with active or convalescent COVID-19.

The V and J genes are TRBV20-1 and TRBJ1-5; D perhaps matches TRBD1 (5 bases). Germline assignment: CDR1 DFQATT and CDR2 SNEGSKA (reference sequence). The V and J ends lost 3 bases and 5 bases respectively, with 11 bases between them. The length of the CDR3 is 13 residues. The CDR3 protein is CSASRGLDQPQHF. Here the CDR3 DNA reads TGCAGTGCTAGTCGGGGACTAGATCAGCCCCAGCATTTT.

The gene calls are TRBV28 and TRBJ2-7; 10 nucleotides match TRBD2. V was pared by 4 bases and J by 2 bases, with 11 bases of the junction left unmatched. Per germline, CDR1 MDHEN and CDR2 SYDVKM. This CDR3 is 17 amino acids long. The CDR3 nucleotides are TGTGCCAGCAGTTCCCATACTCTAGCGGGGGATACCTACGAGCAGTACTTC. Residues: CASSSHTLAGDTYEQYF.

This chain links TRBV28 with TRBJ2-1; 10 nucleotides match TRBD2. This CDR3 has 15 residues. Germline CDR1 is MDHEN and CDR2 is SYDVKM. J lost 8 bases, V lost 1 base, and 5 bases had no gene match. The CDR3, as DNA: TGTGCCAGCAGTTTATCGTCAGCGGGAGGGTATGAGCAGTTCTTC. It translates to CASSLSSAGGYEQFF.

This clone showed up just once. This rearrangement joins TRBV4-3 to TRBJ2-2; 8 bases fit TRBD1. CDR3 length: 14 amino acids. Trimming cost V 2 bases and J 6 bases; bases outside gene matches: 2. Germline values: CDR1 LGHNA, CDR2 YSLEER. CDR3 loop: CASSQQGASGELFF. CDR3 sequence (DNA): TGCGCCAGCAGCCAACAGGGGGCCTCCGGGGAGCTGTTTTTT.

The chain uses TRBV2 and TRBJ2-2; D gene ambiguous. This CDR3 spans 14 amino acids. Germline CDR1 reads SNHLY; CDR2 reads FYNNEI. Trimming stripped 4 bases from V and 7 bases from J, with 13 bases between. DNA of the CDR3: TGTGCCAGCAGTGTGCTGGGCCCCAACGGGGAGCTGTTTTTT. Amino acids: CASSVLGPNGELFF.

The chain carries TRBV29-1 and TRBJ2-2; 9 bases line up with TRBD2. Germline V lookup: CDR1 SQVTM, CDR2 ANQGSEA. The V gene end was trimmed by 0 bases and the J gene end by 2 bases; junction bases not matched to a gene: 4. The CDR3 has 16 amino acids. The CDR3 here is CSVEDYSGSNTGELFF. CDR3 bases: TGCAGCGTTGAAGATTATAGCGGGAGTAACACCGGGGAGCTGTTTTTT.

This clone has just a few counts. Relative to the germline gene, one junction end is altered; a read error may explain this. CDR3 in DNA: TGTGCCAGCAGTTACTCGCAGGGGAGTGAGCAGTTCTTC. It yields the protein CASSYSQGSEQFF. This chain joins TRBV6-4 and TRBJ2-1; D is possibly TRBD1 (6 bases). CDR1 is MRHNA, CDR2 SNTAGT, per germline. The CDR3 sequence is 13 residues long.

The rearrangement uses TRBV27 and TRBJ2-5, with D hard to call. Germline V CDR1 and CDR2: MNHEY, SMNVEV (reference sequence). CDR3 length: 14 amino acids. Trimming shortened V by 3 bases and J by 2 bases, and 10 bases separated the two germline ends. CDR3 nucleotides: TGTGCCAGCAGTTTGAGTAGTGCGCAAGAGACCCAGTACTTC. Encoded protein: CASSLSSAQETQYF.

This sequence joins TRBV7-9 and TRBJ1-1; no clear D gene. Trimming removed 4 bases from V and 5 bases from J, with 23 bases in between. The length of the CDR3 is 17 residues. Germline assignment: CDR1 SEHNR and CDR2 FQNEAQ (reference sequence). This CDR3 reads CASSSHRLDWRETEAFF. DNA for the CDR3: TGTGCCAGCAGCTCACACAGATTGGACTGGAGGGAGACTGAAGCTTTCTTT.

The chain employs TRBV5-1 and TRBJ1-4; TRBD1 is a possible D gene (6 bases). The CDR3 length is 17 residues. The ends were cut back, 3 bases at V and 2 bases at J, with 17 bases in the middle. The germline CDR1 and CDR2 sequences are SGHRS and YFSETQ. CDR3 protein: CASSSAPSGATNEKLFF. Written as DNA, the CDR3 is TGCGCCAGCAGCTCCGCACCGTCAGGGGCGACTAATGAAAAACTGTTTTTT. The variable domain in full, completed from reference TRBV5-1 and TRBJ1-4, reads KAGVTQTPRYLIKTRGQQVTLSCSPISGHRSVSWYQQTPGQGLQFLFEYFSETQRNKGNFPGRFSGRQFSNSRSEMNVSTLELGDSALYLCASSSAPSGATNEKLFFGSGTQLSVL.

The gene calls are TRBV27 and TRBJ2-1; perhaps TRBD1 as D (6 bases). The germline V gene has CDR1 MNHEY and CDR2 SMNVEV (reference sequence). The CDR3 extends over 12 amino acids. V was pared by 10 bases and J by 5 bases, with 12 bases between. The CDR3 spells CAIKDRNNEQFF. DNA of the CDR3: TGTGCCATCAAGGACAGAAACAATGAGCAGTTCTTC.

The J gene is TRBJ1-6, the V gene TRBV6-5; unclear D gene. The CDR3 length is 14 residues. The V and J ends lost 0 bases and 8 bases respectively, with 8 bases between them. The germline CDR1 and CDR2 sequences are MNHEY and SVGAGI. The CDR3 loop is CASSYSAADSPLHF. The CDR3 coding sequence is TGTGCCAGCAGTTACTCGGCCGCGGATTCACCCCTCCACTTT.

The rearrangement uses TRBV5-6 and TRBJ1-2; TRBD1 matches at 9 bases. The ends lost 3 bases at V and 4 bases at J; junction bases unmatched: 7. This CDR3 is 15 amino acids long. Germline V CDR1 and CDR2: SGHDT, YYEEEE. The CDR3 protein is CASSWDRDSAYGYTF. Written as DNA, the CDR3 is TGTGCCAGCAGCTGGGACAGGGATTCGGCCTATGGCTACACCTTC. The full variable domain, completed using reference TRBV5-6 and TRBJ1-2, is DAGVTQSPTHLIKTRGQQVTLRCSPKSGHDTVSWYQQALGQGPQFIFQYYEEEERQRGNFPDRFSGHQFPNYSSELNVNALLLGDSALYLCASSWDRDSAYGYTFGSGTRLTVV.

This clone was picked up one time. The chain couples TRBV6-2 or TRBV6-3 to TRBJ1-1; 7 positions match TRBD1. CDR3 length: 12 residues. Germline V gene data show CDR1 as MNHEY and CDR2 as SVGEGT. With V trimmed by 5 bases and J by 4 bases, 1 base remained unmatched. The CDR3 loop is CASSQGVTEAFF. Written as DNA, the CDR3 is TGTGCCAGCAGTCAGGGGGTCACTGAAGCTTTCTTT.

V is TRBV4-1 and J is TRBJ1-3; D gene uncertain. The CDR3 totals 18 residues. Germline CDR1 reads MGHRA; CDR2 reads YSYEKL. The V gene lost 0 bases and the J gene lost 0 bases, with 15 bases spanning the gap. CDR3 sequence (DNA): TGCGCCAGCAGCCAAGATCTTACAGTAAAGTTCTCTGGAAACACCATATATTTT. Its protein product is CASSQDLTVKFSGNTIYF.

The gene calls are TRBV28 and TRBJ1-3; D is unresolved. CDR1 is MDHEN, CDR2 SYDVKM, per germline. The CDR3 runs to 13 residues. Trimming pared 3 bases from V and 0 bases from J, leaving 3 bases between. CDR3 in amino acids: CASSFLSGNTIYF. In nucleotides, the CDR3 is TGTGCCAGCAGTTTCCTCTCTGGAAACACCATATATTTT.

This clone was found once. The J gene is TRBJ2-2, the V gene TRBV10-3, with 9 bases that match TRBD1. The CDR3 extends over 14 amino acids. After removal of 7 bases from V and 3 bases from J, the junction contained 3 bases not matched to a gene. Germline lookup yields CDR1 ENHRY and CDR2 SYGVKD. CDR3 sequence reads: CAIIRQGDTGELFF. The CDR3, as DNA: TGTGCCATCATTAGACAGGGGGACACCGGGGAGCTGTTTTTT.

The V gene is TRBV5-5, the J gene TRBJ2-3; 12 bases fit TRBD2. Germline V gives CDR1 SGHKS, CDR2 YYEKEE (reference sequence). The CDR3 contains 16 residues. J lost 7 bases, V lost 2 bases, and 8 bases had no gene match. This CDR3 reads CASSLSSGGAVYTQYF. The CDR3 region has the DNA TGTGCCAGCAGCTTATCTAGCGGGGGGGCCGTCTATACGCAGTATTTT. The full variable domain, completed using reference TRBV5-5 and TRBJ2-3, is DAGVTQSPTHLIKTRGQQVTLRCSPISGHKSVSWYQQVLGQGPQFIFQYYEKEERGRGNFPDRFSARQFPNYSSELNVNALLLGDSALYLCASSLSSGGAVYTQYFGPGTRLTVL.

This chain uses TRBV18 with TRBJ1-2; 8 positions match TRBD1. CDR3 length equals 15 residues. Trimming at V came to 2 bases and at J to 8 bases, leaving 10 bases not matched to a gene. Germline V lookup: CDR1 KGHSH, CDR2 LQKENI. CDR3 region: CASSPNFQGAWGYTF. Written as DNA, the CDR3 is TGTGCCAGCTCACCAAATTTTCAGGGGGCTTGGGGCTACACCTTC.

The chain is built from TRBV7-9 and TRBJ1-1; 7 positions match TRBD1. The germline CDR1 and CDR2 sequences are SEHNR and FQNEAQ (reference sequence). This CDR3 is 17 amino acids long. The ends lost 6 bases at V and 1 base at J; junction bases unmatched: 14. The CDR3 is CASRLTRDSPSNTEAFF. The CDR3 nucleotides read TGTGCCAGCAGACTTACCCGGGACAGCCCGTCGAACACTGAAGCTTTCTTT.

A few counts support this clone. V and J are TRBV7-2 and TRBJ1-1, with 9 positions matching TRBD1. This CDR3 has 16 amino acids. Germline V gene data show CDR1 as SGHTA and CDR2 as FQGNSA. The junction had 8 bases not matched to a gene; V was cut back by 1 base and J by 5 bases. CDR3 DNA: TGTGCCAGCAGCTTAGTAGTAACAGGGGGCCGTACTGAAGCTTTCTTT. It is translated as CASSLVVTGGRTEAFF.

This clone was detected only a few times. The chain employs TRBV24-1 and TRBJ2-5, with 14 bases that match TRBD2. Germline V lookup: CDR1 KGHDR, CDR2 SFDVKD. This CDR3 contains 16 residues. Trimming removed 3 bases from V and 4 bases from J; junction bases left unmatched: 3. The chain's CDR3 is CATSDTGTSGRETQYF. The CDR3 DNA reads as TGTGCCACCAGTGATACCGGGACTAGCGGGAGAGAGACCCAGTACTTC.

The chain recombines TRBV20-1 with TRBJ2-1, with D possibly being TRBD1 (6 bases). Per germline, CDR1 DFQATT and CDR2 SNEGSKA (reference sequence). CDR3 length equals 10 residues. With 1 base removed from V and 12 bases from J, the gap between germline ends came to 7 bases. CDR3 in amino acids: CSARVGAQFF. Here the CDR3 DNA reads TGCAGTGCTAGAGTGGGGGCGCAGTTCTTC.

V is TRBV28 and J is TRBJ1-2, with D possibly being TRBD1 (5 bases). This CDR3 region has 16 residues. Looked up from germline, CDR1 is MDHEN and CDR2 is SYDVKM. V lost 5 bases to trimming and J lost 2 bases, with 18 bases between them. CDR3 DNA sequence: TGTGCCAGCAGTCCGGCGGGACCCCCAGTCAACTATGGCTACACCTTC. Residues: CASSPAGPPVNYGYTF.

About this clone itself: Additional DNA sequences in this sample encode the identical CDR3. The CDR3 sequence is CASSYSRTNYGYTF. The DNA for the CDR3 is TGTGCCAGCAGTTACTCGAGAACTAACTATGGCTACACCTTC. The V gene is TRBV6-5, the J gene TRBJ1-2; D gene unclear. V lost 0 bases and J lost 0, with 5 bases in between. CDR3 length: 14 residues. The germline V gene encodes CDR1 MNHEY and CDR2 SVGAGI.

The chain uses TRBV19 and TRBJ1-4, with D possibly matching TRBD1 (5 bases). CDR1 is LNHDA and CDR2 is SQIVND in the germline V gene (reference sequence). V was trimmed by 5 bases and J by 8 bases, leaving 21 bases between them. This CDR3 contains 16 residues. CDR3 protein: CASSSGHGALGEKLFF. The DNA for the CDR3 is TGTGCCAGTAGTTCCGGACACGGAGCTCTAGGGGAAAAACTGTTTTTT. Full variable domain (remainder filled in from reference TRBV19 and TRBJ1-4): DGGITQSPKYLFRKEGQNVTLSCEQNLNHDAMYWYRQDPGQGLRLIYYSQIVNDFQKGDIAEGYSVSREKKESFPLTVTSAQKNPTAFYLCASSSGHGALGEKLFFGSGTQLSVL.

The CDR3 region is CSVDYRGGGYTF. CDR3 nucleotide sequence: TGCAGCGTAGACTACAGGGGAGGCGGCTACACCTTC. The chain has TRBV29-1 and TRBJ1-2, with 7 nucleotides matching TRBD1. The J segment lost 8 bases and the V segment lost 6 bases, leaving 9 bases of the junction unmatched. From germline, CDR1 is SQVTM and CDR2 ANQGSEA. The length of the CDR3 is 12 residues.

The chain links TRBV12-3 or TRBV12-4 to TRBJ1-2, with 7 bases fitting TRBD1. V was clipped by 6 bases and J by 4 bases; unmatched bases: 5. The CDR3 loop spans 13 amino acids. CDR3 amino acids: CASSQGVRYGYTF. In DNA, the CDR3 is TGTGCCAGCAGCCAGGGGGTACGCTATGGCTACACCTTC.

V and J are TRBV7-2 and TRBJ2-3; 10 bases are shared with TRBD2. V was pared by 6 bases and J by 4 bases, with 13 bases of the junction left unmatched. The CDR3 extends over 17 amino acids. Germline V gene sequence: CDR1 SGHTA, CDR2 FQGNSA. CDR3 sequence reads: CASSFSSPAGGADTQYF. The CDR3 region has the DNA TGTGCCAGCAGTTTCAGTTCTCCAGCGGGGGGGGCAGATACGCAGTATTTT. The whole variable domain, remainder taken from reference TRBV7-2 and TRBJ2-3, is GAGVSQSPSNKVTEKGKDVELRCDPISGHTALYWYRQSLGQGLEFLIYFQGNSAPDKSGLPSDRFSAERTGGSVSTLTIQRTQQEDSAVYLCASSFSSPAGGADTQYFGPGTRLTVL.